This T cell receptor (beta chain) was documented in a study of T cells after yellow fever vaccination. Study observations and caveats: At approximately 96% for CD4 and about 88% for CD8, most primary-vaccination clones showed up again after the booster.

The CDR3 is 17 residues long. The germline V gene has CDR1 DFQATT and CDR2 SNEGSKA (reference sequence). V dropped 3 bases and J dropped 0 bases, with 18 bases sitting between them. They built TCR cDNA with 5'RACE template switching, a step that put in a universal primer site and UMIs. TCRdb reprocessed the 5' RACE reads via MiXCR and lists one record per CDR3 protein. The sample consists of approximately 300,000 distinct CDR3 sequences, about 11% of them appearing once. As to this clonotype: As yet, its antigen is unknown.

This clonotype originated in a man aged 18 to 35 who received the YFV17D yellow fever vaccine. The source material was CD4+ T cells sorted from PBMCs, sampled 45 days after the yellow fever booster vaccination. V gene TRBV20-1 combines with J gene TRBJ1-5; no definite D call. The chain's CDR3 is CSASSTGGRPSNQPQHF. DNA of the CDR3: TGCAGTGCTAGCTCCACCGGCGGACGGCCTAGCAATCAGCCCCAGCATTTT.